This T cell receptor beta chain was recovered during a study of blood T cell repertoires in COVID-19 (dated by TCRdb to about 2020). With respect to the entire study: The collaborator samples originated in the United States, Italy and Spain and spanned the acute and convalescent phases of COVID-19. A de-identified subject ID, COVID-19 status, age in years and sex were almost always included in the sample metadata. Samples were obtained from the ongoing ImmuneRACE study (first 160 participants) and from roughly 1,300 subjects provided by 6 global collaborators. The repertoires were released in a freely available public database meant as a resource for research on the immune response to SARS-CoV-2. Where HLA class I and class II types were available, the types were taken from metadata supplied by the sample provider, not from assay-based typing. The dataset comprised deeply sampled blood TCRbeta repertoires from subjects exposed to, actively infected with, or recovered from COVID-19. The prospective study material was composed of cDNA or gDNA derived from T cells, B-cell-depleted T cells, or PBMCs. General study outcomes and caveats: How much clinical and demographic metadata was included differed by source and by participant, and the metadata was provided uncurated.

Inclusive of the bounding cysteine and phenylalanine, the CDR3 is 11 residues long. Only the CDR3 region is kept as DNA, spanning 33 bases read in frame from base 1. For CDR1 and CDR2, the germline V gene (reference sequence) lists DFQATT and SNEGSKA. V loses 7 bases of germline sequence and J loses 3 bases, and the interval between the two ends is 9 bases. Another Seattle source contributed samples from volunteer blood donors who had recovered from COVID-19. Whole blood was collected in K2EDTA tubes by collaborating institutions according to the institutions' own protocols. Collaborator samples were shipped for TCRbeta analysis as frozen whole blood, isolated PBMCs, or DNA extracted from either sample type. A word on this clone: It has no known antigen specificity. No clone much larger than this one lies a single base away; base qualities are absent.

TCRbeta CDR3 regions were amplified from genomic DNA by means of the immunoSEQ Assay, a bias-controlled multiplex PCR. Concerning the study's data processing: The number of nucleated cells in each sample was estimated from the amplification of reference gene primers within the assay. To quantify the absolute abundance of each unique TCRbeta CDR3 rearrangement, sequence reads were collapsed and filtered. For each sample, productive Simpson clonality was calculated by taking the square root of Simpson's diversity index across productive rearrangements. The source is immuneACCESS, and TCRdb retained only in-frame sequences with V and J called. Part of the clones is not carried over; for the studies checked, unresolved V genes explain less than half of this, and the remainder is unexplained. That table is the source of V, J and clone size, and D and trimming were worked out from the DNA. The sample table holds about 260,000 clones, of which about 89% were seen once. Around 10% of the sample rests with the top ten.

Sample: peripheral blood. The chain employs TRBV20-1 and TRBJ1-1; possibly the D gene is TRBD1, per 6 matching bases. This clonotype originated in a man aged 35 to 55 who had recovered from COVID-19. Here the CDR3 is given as CSVPGDTEAFF. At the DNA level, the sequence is TGCAGTGTGCCAGGGGACACTGAAGCTTTCTTT.